The TCR beta chain described here comes from a study of T cell responses to AZD1222 COVID-19 vaccine. The protocol was immunoSEQ multiplex PCR, while the TCRdb copy is restricted to in-frame clones and leaves out a portion. In the table there are 150,000 to 200,000 clones, around 94% of which are singletons. The V gene's germline CDR1 is KGHSH and CDR2 LQKENI. This CDR3 has 14 amino acids. J was trimmed by 4 bases and V by 4 bases; bases with no gene match: 6. J is TRBJ2-7 and V is TRBV18, with 8 bases aligning to TRBD2. The receptor was derived from an adult who received the AZD1222 COVID-19 vaccine. The sample was peripheral blood, taken 28 days after the second AZD1222 dose. The CDR3 here is CASSQKAGAYEQYF. CDR3 in DNA: TGTGCCAGCTCACAGAAAGCGGGAGCATACGAGCAGTACTTC.